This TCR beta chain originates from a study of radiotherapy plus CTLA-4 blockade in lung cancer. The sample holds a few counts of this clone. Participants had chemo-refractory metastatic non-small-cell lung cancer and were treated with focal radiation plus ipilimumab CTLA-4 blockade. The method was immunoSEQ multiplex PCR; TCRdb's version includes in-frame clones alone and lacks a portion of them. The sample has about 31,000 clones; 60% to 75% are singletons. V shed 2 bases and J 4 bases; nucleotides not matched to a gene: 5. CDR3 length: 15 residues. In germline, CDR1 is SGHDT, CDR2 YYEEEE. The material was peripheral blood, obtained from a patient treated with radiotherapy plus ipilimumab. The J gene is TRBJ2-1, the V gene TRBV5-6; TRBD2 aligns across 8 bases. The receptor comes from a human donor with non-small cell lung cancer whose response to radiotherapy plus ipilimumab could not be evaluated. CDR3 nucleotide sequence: TGTGCCAGCAGCTTCGGACTAGCTACGTACAATGAGCAGTTCTTC. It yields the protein CASSFGLATYNEQFF.